The sequence of this T cell receptor (beta chain) was determined in a study of a mutant IDH1 vaccine in newly diagnosed glioma. The time point was: week 5, during vaccination. Vaccinated patients received 300 ug of mutant IDH1 20-mer peptide per dose, with topical imiquimod. The length of the CDR3 is 14 residues. Germline assignment: CDR1 KGHSH and CDR2 LQKENI. V was clipped by 5 bases and J by 2 bases; unmatched bases: 3. Measured with immunoSEQ multiplex PCR; TCRdb has only the in-frame clones, and not every one. The sample gives around 28,000 clones, around 90% of which show up once; 20% to 25% is in the top ten. Remarks on this clone: Its antigen is still unknown.

The clonotype comes from a man aged 18 to 35 with glioma. This material consisted of PBMCs, taken from a glioma patient whose treatment included an IDH1 peptide vaccine. V usage is TRBV18 and J usage is TRBJ1-5; 7 bases agree with TRBD1. In nucleotides, the CDR3 is TGTGCCAGCTCAATTGACAGGGGCAATCAGCCCCAGCATTTT. Residues: CASSIDRGNQPQHF.